Sequencing of this T cell receptor (beta chain) was carried out in a study of T cell repertoires in cytomegalovirus infection. Study details: Selected CMV epitopes included recently identified HLA-C-restricted ones as well as well-studied HLA-B-restricted ones. Based on public TCR beta signatures, there were indications of CMV infection and of a matching HLA type. Findings and caveats of the study: Totalled public TCR beta family frequency picked out people who carried CMV plus the relevant HLA. HLA-C-restricted CMV clonotypes gave the most frequent clonotype in two of eight donors.

Germline CDR1 and CDR2: SEHNR and FQNEAQ (reference sequence). Trimming left V 5 bases short and J 6 bases short, with 21 bases between. This CDR3 is built from 16 residues. This clonotype came up many times. Its antigen is undetermined. In TCRdb, the reads were re-called with MiXCR into one record per CDR3 protein. The sample yields roughly 920,000 distinct CDR3 sequences, roughly 30% seen once. Material: cultured CD8+ T cells from PBMCs, obtained from culture after CMV antigen stimulation. The chain joins TRBV7-9 to TRBJ2-3, with D perhaps matching TRBD2 (5 bases). This clonotype was sampled from a human donor in good health (CMV status not recorded). Some clones in this sample may be carry-over from other donors' samples. The CDR3 DNA sequence: TGTGCCAGCAGCCTCGAGTGGGGAGCGGACCAGGATACGCAGTATTTT. Residues: CASSLEWGADQDTQYF.